The 8 T cell receptor beta chains reported below all come from one sample, sequenced in a study of fetal regulatory T cell absence and autoimmunity. Libraries were prepared by immunoSEQ multiplex PCR; TCRdb keeps only in-frame clonotypes and omits some of them. Of roughly 95,000 clones listed, around 72% were seen once; the top ten hold less than 2.5%. What was sequenced was pancreas tissue. The source is a male donor with IPEX syndrome.

The chain links TRBV6-1 to TRBJ2-3, with 12 nucleotides matching TRBD2. V lost 4 bases, J lost 1 base, and 0 bases stayed unmatched. There are 15 residues in the CDR3. Looked up from germline, CDR1 is MNHNS and CDR2 is SASEGT. The CDR3 bases are TGTGCCAGCAGTGGACTAGCGGGAGGCACAGATACGCAGTATTTT. Protein: CASSGLAGGTDTQYF.

The genes are TRBV7-9 and TRBJ2-1, with 7 bases identical to TRBD2. This CDR3 spans 16 amino acids. V lost 4 bases to trimming and J lost 0 bases; unmatched junction nucleotides: 6. Germline lookup yields CDR1 SEHNR and CDR2 FQNEAQ (reference sequence). CDR3 in amino acids: CASSSGLVNSYNEQFF. CDR3 coding DNA: TGTGCCAGCAGCTCAGGACTAGTAAACTCCTACAATGAGCAGTTCTTC.

This rearrangement joins TRBV19 to TRBJ2-7; 7 bases align to TRBD2. Germline-derived CDR1 and CDR2 are LNHDA and SQIVND (reference sequence). The CDR3 spans 13 residues. The trim removed 8 bases at V and 3 bases at J, leaving 7 bases unmatched. CDR3 loop: CASSTAGDYEQYF. DNA of the CDR3: TGTGCCAGTTCGACGGCGGGGGACTACGAGCAGTACTTC.

This chain joins TRBV5-4 and TRBJ2-3; D ambiguous. This CDR3 spans 15 amino acids. Trimming shortened V by 0 bases and J by 0 bases, and 8 bases separated the two germline ends. Germline V gene lookup returns CDR1 SGHNT and CDR2 YYREEE (reference sequence). CDR3 amino acids: CASSLVGFSTDTQYF. DNA of the CDR3: TGTGCCAGCAGCTTGGTGGGATTTAGCACAGATACGCAGTATTTT.

DNA of the CDR3: TGTGCCAGCTCGGGCGGGAGGGTGTATTTT. It specifies CASSGGRVYF. This chain uses TRBV2 with TRBJ2-3; the match to TRBD2 covers 9 bases. Germline CDR1 and CDR2: SNHLY and FYNNEI. V dropped 8 bases and J dropped 14; count of bases not matched to a gene: 5. CDR3 length: 10 residues.

The sample holds a few counts of this clone. This sequence joins TRBV4-1 and TRBJ2-3; no definite D call. Germline CDR1 reads MGHRA; CDR2 reads YSYEKL. V lost 1 base and J 0 bases, leaving 5 bases between the germline ends. The CDR3 covers 14 residues. The CDR3 sequence: CASSQAGSTDTQYF. The CDR3 DNA follows: TGCGCCAGCAGCCAAGCCGGCAGCACAGATACGCAGTATTTT.

The CDR3 sequence is CASSPETRYDEQYF. DNA of the CDR3: TGCGCCAGCAGCCCGGAAACACGGTACGACGAGCAGTACTTC. The chain uses TRBV5-1 and TRBJ2-7; the D is unclear. Germline CDR1 and CDR2: SGHRS and YFSETQ. Trimming left V 4 bases short and J 5 bases short, with 16 bases between. The CDR3 is 14 residues long.

The chain has TRBV10-1 and TRBJ2-2; possibly TRBD1 or TRBD2 for D (5 bases each). CDR1 WNHNN and CDR2 SYGVQD come from the germline V gene (reference sequence). The CDR3 runs to 12 residues. Trimming stripped 8 bases from V and 3 bases from J, with 7 bases between. CDR3: CASGGYTGELFF. The DNA of the CDR3 is TGCGCCAGCGGGGGTTACACCGGGGAGCTGTTTTTT.